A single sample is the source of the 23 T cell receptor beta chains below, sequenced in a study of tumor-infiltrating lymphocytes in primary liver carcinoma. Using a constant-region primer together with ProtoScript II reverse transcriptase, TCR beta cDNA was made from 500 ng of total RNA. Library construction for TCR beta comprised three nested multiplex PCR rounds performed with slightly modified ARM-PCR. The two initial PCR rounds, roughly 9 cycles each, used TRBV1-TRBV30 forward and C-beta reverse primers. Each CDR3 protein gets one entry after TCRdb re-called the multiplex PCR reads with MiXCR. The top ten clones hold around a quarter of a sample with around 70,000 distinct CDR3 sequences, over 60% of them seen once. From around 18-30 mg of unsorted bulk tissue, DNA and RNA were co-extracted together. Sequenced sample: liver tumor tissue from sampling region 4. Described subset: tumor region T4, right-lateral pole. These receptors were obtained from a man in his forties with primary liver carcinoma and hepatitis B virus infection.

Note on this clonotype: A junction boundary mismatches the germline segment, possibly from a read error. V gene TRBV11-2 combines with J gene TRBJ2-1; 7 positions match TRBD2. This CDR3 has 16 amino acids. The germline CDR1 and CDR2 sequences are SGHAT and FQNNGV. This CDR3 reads CVSSYSSTSRRGGGLF. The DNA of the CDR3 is TGTGTCAGCAGCTACTCTTCGACTAGCAGGAGGGGAGGCGGGCTCTTC.

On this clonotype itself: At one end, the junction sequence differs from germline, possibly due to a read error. Here the CDR3 DNA reads TGCAGCGTCTACGGCGGGTTCTCCTCTGGGGCCAACATCCTGACTTTC. This translates into CSVYGGFSSGANILTF. This chain joins TRBV29-1 and TRBJ2-6; D may match TRBD1 or TRBD2 (5 bases each). CDR1 SQVTM and CDR2 ANQGSEA come from the germline V gene. The CDR3 has 16 amino acids. The full variable domain, its missing parts supplied by reference TRBV29-1 and TRBJ2-6, is SAVISQKPSRDICQRGTSLTIQCQVDSQVTMMFWYRQQPGQSLTLIATANQGSEATYESGFVIDKFPISRPNLTFSTLTVSNMSPEDSSIYLCSVYGGFSSGANILTFGAGSRLTVL.

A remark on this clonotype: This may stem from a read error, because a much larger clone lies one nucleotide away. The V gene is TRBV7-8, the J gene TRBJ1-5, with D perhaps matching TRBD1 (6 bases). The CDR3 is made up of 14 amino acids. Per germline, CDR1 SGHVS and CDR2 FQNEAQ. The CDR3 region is CASSFGQSNRPQHF. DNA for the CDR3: TGTGCCAGCAGCTTTGGACAGAGCAATCGGCCCCAGCATTTT.

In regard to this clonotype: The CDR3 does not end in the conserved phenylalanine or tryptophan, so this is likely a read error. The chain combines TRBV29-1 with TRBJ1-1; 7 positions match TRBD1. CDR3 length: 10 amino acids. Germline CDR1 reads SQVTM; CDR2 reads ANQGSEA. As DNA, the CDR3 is TGCAGGGTTACGACAGGGGAAGCTTTCTTA. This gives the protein CRVTTGEAFL.

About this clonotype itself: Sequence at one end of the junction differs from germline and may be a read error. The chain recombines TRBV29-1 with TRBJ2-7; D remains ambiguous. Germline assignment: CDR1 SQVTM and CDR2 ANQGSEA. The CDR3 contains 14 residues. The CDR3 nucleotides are TGCAGCGCTGACATATCGGGCAGCTCCTACGAGAAGTACTTC. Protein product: CSADISGSSYEKYF.

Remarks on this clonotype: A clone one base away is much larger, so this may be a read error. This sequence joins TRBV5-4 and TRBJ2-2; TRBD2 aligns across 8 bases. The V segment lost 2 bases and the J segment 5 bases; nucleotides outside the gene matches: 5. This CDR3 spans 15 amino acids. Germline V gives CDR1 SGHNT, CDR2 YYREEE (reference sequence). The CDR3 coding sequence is TGTGCCAGCAGCTTAGCGGGGGCGGGAACCGGGGAGCTGTTTTTT. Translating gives CASSLAGAGTGELFF.

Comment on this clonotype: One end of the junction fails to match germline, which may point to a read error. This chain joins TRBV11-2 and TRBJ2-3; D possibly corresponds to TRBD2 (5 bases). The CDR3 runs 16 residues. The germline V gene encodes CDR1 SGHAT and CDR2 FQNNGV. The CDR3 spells CASSPPTNGGTDTQYF. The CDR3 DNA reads TGTGCCAGCAGCCCCCCGACTAACGGCGGCACAGATACACAGTATTTT.

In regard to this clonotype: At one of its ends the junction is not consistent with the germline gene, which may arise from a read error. CDR3: CATTGLSGVYNSYKQYF. CDR3 coding DNA: TGTGCCACTACTGGACTATCGGGAGTTTATAATTCCTACAAGCAGTACTTC. The rearrangement links TRBV4-2 to TRBJ2-7; possibly TRBD2 for D (6 bases). Germline assignment: CDR1 LGHNA and CDR2 YNFKEQ. CDR3 length: 17 amino acids.

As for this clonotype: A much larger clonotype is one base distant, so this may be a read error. The CDR3 nucleotides are TGTGCCAGCAGCCGGGACGGAGGCTACAAGCAGTACTTC. Protein: CASSRDGGYKQYF. The gene calls are TRBV2 and TRBJ2-7, with D possibly being TRBD1 or TRBD2 (5 bases each). The germline CDR1 and CDR2 sequences are SNHLY and FYNNEI. The CDR3 is made up of 13 amino acids.

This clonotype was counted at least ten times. The CDR3 DNA follows: TGTGCCAGCAACGGACAGGGGGCGAGCAATCAGCCCCAGCATTTT. Protein: CASNGQGASNQPQHF. The chain joins TRBV6-6 to TRBJ1-5, with TRBD1 matching over 11 bases. Germline V CDR1 and CDR2: MNHNY, SVGAGI (reference sequence). After removal of 7 bases from V and 1 base from J, the junction contained 3 bases not matched to a gene. The length of the CDR3 is 15 residues.

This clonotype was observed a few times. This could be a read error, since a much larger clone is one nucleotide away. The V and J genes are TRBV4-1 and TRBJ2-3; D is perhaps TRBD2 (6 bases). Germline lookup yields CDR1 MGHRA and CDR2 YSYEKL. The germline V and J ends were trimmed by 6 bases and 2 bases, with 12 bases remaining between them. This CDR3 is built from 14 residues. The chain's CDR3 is CASSLAGNTDTQYF. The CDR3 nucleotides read TGCGCCAGCAGTCTGGCGGGGAACACAGATACGCAGTATTTT.

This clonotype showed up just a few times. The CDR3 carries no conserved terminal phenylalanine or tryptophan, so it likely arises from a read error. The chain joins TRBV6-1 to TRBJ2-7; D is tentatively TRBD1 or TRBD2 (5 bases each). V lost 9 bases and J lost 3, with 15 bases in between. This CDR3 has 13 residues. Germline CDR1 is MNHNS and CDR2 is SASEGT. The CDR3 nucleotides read TGTGCCAGTAGTAGGGACGGATACTACGAGCAGTACCTC. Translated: CASSRDGYYEQYL.

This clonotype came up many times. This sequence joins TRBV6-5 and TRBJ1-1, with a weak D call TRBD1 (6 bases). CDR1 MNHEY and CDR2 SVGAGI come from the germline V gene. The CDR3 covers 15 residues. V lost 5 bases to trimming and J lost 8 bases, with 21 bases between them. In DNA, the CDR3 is TGTGCCAGCAGTCCTATGACAGGCCAAGAGCGGGAAGCTTTCTTT. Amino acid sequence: CASSPMTGQEREAFF.

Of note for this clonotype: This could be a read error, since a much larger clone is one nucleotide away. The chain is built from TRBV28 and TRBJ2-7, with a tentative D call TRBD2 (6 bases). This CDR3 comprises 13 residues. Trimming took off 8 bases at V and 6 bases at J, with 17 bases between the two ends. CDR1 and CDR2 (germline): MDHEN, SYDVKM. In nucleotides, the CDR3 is TGTGCCAGCCTAGTGGGAGGTTTGGGCGAGCAGTACTTC. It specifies CASLVGGLGEQYF. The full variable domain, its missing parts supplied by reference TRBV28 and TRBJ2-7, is DVKVTQSSRYLVKRTGEKVFLECVQDMDHENMFWYRQDPGLGLRLIYFSYDVKMKEKGDIPEGYSVSREKKERFSLILESASTNQTSMYLCASLVGGLGEQYFGPGTRLTVT.

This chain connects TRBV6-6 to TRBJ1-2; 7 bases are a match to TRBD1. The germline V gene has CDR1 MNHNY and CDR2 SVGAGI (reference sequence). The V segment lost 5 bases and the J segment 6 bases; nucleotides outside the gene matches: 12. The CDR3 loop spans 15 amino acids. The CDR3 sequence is CASSPARGRGNGYTF. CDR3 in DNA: TGTGCCAGCAGTCCCGCCCGGGGCAGGGGGAATGGCTACACCTTC.

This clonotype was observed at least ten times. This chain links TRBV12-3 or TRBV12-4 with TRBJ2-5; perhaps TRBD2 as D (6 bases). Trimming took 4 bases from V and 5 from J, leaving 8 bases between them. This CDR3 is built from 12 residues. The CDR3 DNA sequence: TGTGCCAGCAGTTGGAGCGGGGAGACCCAGTACTTC. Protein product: CASSWSGETQYF.

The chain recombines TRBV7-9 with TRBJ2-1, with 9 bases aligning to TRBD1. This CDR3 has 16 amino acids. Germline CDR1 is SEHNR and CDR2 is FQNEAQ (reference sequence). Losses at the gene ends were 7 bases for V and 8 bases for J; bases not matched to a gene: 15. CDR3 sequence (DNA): TGTGCCAGCATCCCCTCCGAGACAGGGGGTACCGATGAGCAGTTCTTC. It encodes CASIPSETGGTDEQFF.

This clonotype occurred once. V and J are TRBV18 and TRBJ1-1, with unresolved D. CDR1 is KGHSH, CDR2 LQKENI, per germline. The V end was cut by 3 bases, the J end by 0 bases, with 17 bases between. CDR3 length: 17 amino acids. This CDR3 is CASSPPRRGTMNTEAFF. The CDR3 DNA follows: TGTGCCAGCTCACCCCCCCGGCGGGGAACCATGAACACTGAAGCTTTCTTT.

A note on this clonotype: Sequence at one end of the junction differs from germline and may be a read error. CDR3 sequence (DNA): TGTGCCAGCAGCTGTCGGGACAACACAGATATGCAGTATTTT. This codes for CASSCRDNTDMQYF. This chain links TRBV11-2 with TRBJ2-3, with D possibly being TRBD1 (6 bases). Per germline, CDR1 SGHAT and CDR2 FQNNGV. CDR3 size: 14 residues.

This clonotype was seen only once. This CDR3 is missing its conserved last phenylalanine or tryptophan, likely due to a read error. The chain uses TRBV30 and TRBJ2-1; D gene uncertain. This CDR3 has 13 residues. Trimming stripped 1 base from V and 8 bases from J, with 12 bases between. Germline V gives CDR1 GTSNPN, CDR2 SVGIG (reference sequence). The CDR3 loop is CAWSGPSWDEQFS. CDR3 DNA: TGTGCCTGGAGTGGGCCTAGTTGGGATGAGCAGTTCTCC.

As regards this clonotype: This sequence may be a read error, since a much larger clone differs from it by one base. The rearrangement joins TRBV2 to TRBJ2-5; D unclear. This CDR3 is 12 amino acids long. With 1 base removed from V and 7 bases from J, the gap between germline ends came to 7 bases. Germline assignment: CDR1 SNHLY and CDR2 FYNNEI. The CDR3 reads CASSEDEATQYF. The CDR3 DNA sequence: TGTGCCAGCAGTGAAGATGAAGCGACCCAGTACTTC.

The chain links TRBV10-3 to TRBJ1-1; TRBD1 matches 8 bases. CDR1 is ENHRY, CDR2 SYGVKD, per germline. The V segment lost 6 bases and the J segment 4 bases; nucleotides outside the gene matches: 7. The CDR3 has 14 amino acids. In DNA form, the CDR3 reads TGTGCCATCAGGGAAGGACAGGGTGGCACTGAAGCTTTCTTT. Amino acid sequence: CAIREGQGGTEAFF.

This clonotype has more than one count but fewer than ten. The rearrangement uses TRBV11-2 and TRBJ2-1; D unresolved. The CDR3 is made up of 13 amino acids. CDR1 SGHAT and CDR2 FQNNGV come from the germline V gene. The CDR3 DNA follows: TGTGTCAGTAGCTTAAATGATGTCTATGAGCAGTTCTTC. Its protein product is CVSSLNDVYEQFF.